The TCR beta chain described here comes from a study of blood T cell repertoires in COVID-19. Libraries were prepared by immunoSEQ multiplex PCR; TCRdb keeps only in-frame clonotypes and omits some of them. Of more than 250,000 clones listed, around 87% are singletons. Germline V gene lookup returns CDR1 SGDLS and CDR2 YYNGEE. The CDR3 spans 15 residues. Deletions cut 2 bases from V and 1 base from J, with 12 bases between. The chain links TRBV9 to TRBJ1-1; D gene uncertain. This receptor was identified in a woman in her 30s who had recovered from COVID-19. The sample was peripheral blood. The CDR3 DNA is TGTGCCAGCAGCGTCAATGGGCAGCCGAACACTGAAGCTTTCTTT. Its translation: CASSVNGQPNTEAFF.